The 18 T cell receptor beta chains in this list originate from one sample, sequenced in a study of regulatory T cells in long-lasting Graves disease. Time point denoted: newly diagnosed GD, antithyroid drugs for less than 3 months. Isolated PBMC RNA provided the starting material for the TCR library. According to the study, TCR beta libraries were built with iRepertoire HTBI primers and CDR3-region Arm-PCR. One entry per CDR3 protein, called by TCRdb with MiXCR from the multiplex PCR reads. The sample records some 500,000 distinct CDR3 sequences, 15% to 20% being singletons. In addition, the sample was reused for a study of T cells in Graves' hyperthyroidism and ophthalmopathy.

Material: peripheral blood mononuclear cells (PBMCs), obtained at new diagnosis, from a patient treated with antithyroid drugs. Source of these receptors: a woman aged 40-60 years with Graves disease.

This clonotype was counted only a few times. The V gene is TRBV11-2, the J gene TRBJ2-7, with 8 bases lining up with TRBD1. The V gene end was trimmed by 3 bases and the J gene end by 4 bases; junction bases not matched to a gene: 11. Per the germline V gene, CDR1 is SGHAT and CDR2 is FQNNGV. This CDR3 spans 16 amino acids. CDR3: CASSFYLGQGAYEQYF. The CDR3 DNA reads as TGTGCCAGCAGCTTTTATTTAGGGCAGGGGGCTTACGAGCAGTACTTC.

This chain links TRBV29-1 with TRBJ1-4, with D perhaps matching TRBD1 (6 bases). Trimming stripped 4 bases from V and 8 bases from J, with 11 bases between. The length of the CDR3 is 12 residues. CDR1 and CDR2 (germline): SQVTM, ANQGSEA. The CDR3 region has the DNA TGCAGCGTTGTCCTAGGGGGGGAAAAACTGTTTTTT. It is translated as CSVVLGGEKLFF.

The rearrangement uses TRBV29-1 and TRBJ2-3; TRBD1 is a possible D gene (6 bases). Trimming stripped 6 bases from V and 5 bases from J, with 15 bases between. The CDR3 spans 13 residues. Germline values: CDR1 SQVTM, CDR2 ANQGSEA. CDR3 loop: CSVSPQGIDTQYF. The CDR3, as DNA: TGCAGCGTATCCCCTCAGGGGATAGATACGCAGTATTTT.

The CDR3 sequence is CASSRGVGASWPQHF. The DNA for the CDR3 is TGCGCCAGCAGCCGGGGGGTAGGGGCCTCCTGGCCCCAGCATTTT. J is TRBJ1-5 and V is TRBV4-1, with a tentative D call TRBD1 (5 bases). Germline CDR1 reads MGHRA; CDR2 reads YSYEKL. The CDR3 extends over 15 amino acids. Trimming took 4 bases from V and 9 from J, leaving 19 bases between them.

In its sample, this clonotype was seen a few times. J is TRBJ1-2 and V is TRBV5-1; TRBD1 agrees at 10 bases. The V segment lost 2 bases and the J segment 8 bases; nucleotides outside the gene matches: 6. Germline CDR1 SGHRS, CDR2 YFSETQ. The CDR3 sequence is 14 residues long. The DNA of the CDR3 is TGCGCCAGCAGCTTAGGGACAGGGGTACGAGGCTACACCTTC. Amino acids: CASSLGTGVRGYTF.

This clonotype was found a few times. Germline is not matched at one junction end, which may reflect a read error. The genes are TRBV3-1 and TRBJ1-1; the match to TRBD1 covers 7 bases. Germline-derived CDR1 and CDR2 are LGHDT and YNNKEL (reference sequence). The CDR3 totals 14 residues. The CDR3 DNA follows: TGTGCCAGCAGCCAAGATCTCGGGACAGCTGAAGCTCTCTTT. Translated, it gives CASSQDLGTAEALF.

V is TRBV3-1 and J is TRBJ2-7, with unresolved D. The CDR3 covers 12 residues. Looked up from germline, CDR1 is LGHDT and CDR2 is YNNKEL (reference sequence). Trimming took off 1 base at V and 7 bases at J, with 8 bases between the two ends. CDR3 coding DNA: TGTGCCAGCAGCCAAGTCGGTGGGGAGCAGTACTTC. Encoded protein: CASSQVGGEQYF.

In the case of this clonotype: This may be a read error: a much more frequent sequence differs by one nucleotide. The chain has TRBV30 and TRBJ1-1, with D unresolved. The CDR3 runs 14 residues. Germline V gives CDR1 GTSNPN, CDR2 SVGIG (reference sequence). Trimming pared 0 bases from V and 8 bases from J, leaving 16 bases between. CDR3: CAWSVGMGSPEAFF. The CDR3 bases are TGTGCCTGGAGTGTTGGGATGGGCAGCCCGGAAGCTTTCTTT. Using reference TRBV30 and TRBJ1-1 for the parts outside the CDR3, the full variable domain is SQTIHQWPATLVQPVGSPLSLECTVEGTSNPNLYWYRQAAGRGLQLLFYSVGIGQISSEVPQNLSASRPQDRQFILSSKKLLLSDSGFYLCAWSVGMGSPEAFFGQGTRLTVV.

This chain's CDR3 is CASSARGGPNEQFF. DNA for the CDR3: TGTGCCAGCAGCGCGCGGGGGGGCCCCAATGAGCAGTTCTTC. This chain joins TRBV9 and TRBJ2-1; 9 nucleotides align to TRBD2. In germline, CDR1 is SGDLS, CDR2 YYNGEE. This CDR3 contains 14 residues. The junction had 4 bases not matched to a gene; V was cut back by 3 bases and J by 6 bases.

V gene TRBV2 combines with J gene TRBJ2-7; perhaps TRBD1 as D (5 bases). Germline V lookup: CDR1 SNHLY, CDR2 FYNNEI. Trimming stripped 8 bases from V and 6 bases from J, with 14 bases between. CDR3 length equals 12 residues. CDR3 nucleotides: TGTGCCAGCCGGACCCAGGGTTCCGAGCAGTACTTC. This translates into CASRTQGSEQYF.

This clonotype was observed many times. This chain uses TRBV18 with TRBJ2-1; 7 bases align to TRBD2. Germline values: CDR1 KGHSH, CDR2 LQKENI. The CDR3 contains 15 residues. J was trimmed by 6 bases and V by 3 bases; bases with no gene match: 8. CDR3 DNA sequence: TGTGCCAGCTCACCTGGGCTAGCGGAAATCAATGAGCAGTTCTTC. Protein sequence: CASSPGLAEINEQFF.

This clonotype was detected many times. The chain joins TRBV18 to TRBJ1-3; no firm D call. V lost 3 bases and J 4 bases, leaving 7 bases between the germline ends. Germline lookup yields CDR1 KGHSH and CDR2 LQKENI. The CDR3 contains 13 residues. The CDR3 DNA follows: TGTGCCAGCTCACCGTCCGCCGGAAACACCATATATTTT. This codes for CASSPSAGNTIYF.

This clonotype appeared many times. The genes are TRBV20-1 and TRBJ2-3, with 7 bases fitting TRBD2. Per the germline V gene, CDR1 is DFQATT and CDR2 is SNEGSKA (reference sequence). The CDR3 is 15 residues long. The V and J ends lost 3 bases and 4 bases, in that order; junction bases with no gene match: 10. Here the CDR3 reads CSASGGSSRADTQYF. CDR3 nucleotide sequence: TGCAGTGCTAGCGGGGGGTCCTCCCGGGCAGATACGCAGTATTTT.

The rearrangement joins TRBV29-1 to TRBJ2-6, with D maybe TRBD2 (6 bases). Per the germline V gene, CDR1 is SQVTM and CDR2 is ANQGSEA. The CDR3 has 15 amino acids. V lost 4 bases and J 3 bases, leaving 13 bases between the germline ends. CDR3 residues: CSVVWRGGGANVLTF. For the CDR3, the DNA is TGCAGCGTTGTTTGGAGGGGTGGTGGGGCCAACGTCCTGACTTTC.

This rearrangement joins TRBV6-1 to TRBJ2-3; D possibly corresponds to TRBD1 (6 bases). The CDR3 is 13 residues long. Germline V gene lookup returns CDR1 MNHNS and CDR2 SASEGT. The V and J ends lost 8 bases and 4 bases respectively, with 13 bases between them. The CDR3 sequence is CASGDIGADTQYF. CDR3 coding DNA: TGTGCCAGCGGGGACATAGGGGCAGATACGCAGTATTTT.

The chain carries TRBV10-2 and TRBJ2-2; 8 nucleotides line up with TRBD1. J lost 4 bases, V lost 8 bases, and 12 bases had no gene match. This CDR3 contains 16 residues. Germline V gene lookup returns CDR1 WSHSY and CDR2 SAAADI. The CDR3 DNA follows: TGCGCCAGCTTGGACAGGGATATTCATCCCACCGGGGAGCTGTTTTTT. As protein: CASLDRDIHPTGELFF.

This clonotype has more than one count but fewer than ten. The CDR3 is CASLPWIDYGYTF. The CDR3 DNA reads TGTGCCAGCCTCCCATGGATCGACTATGGCTACACCTTC. The genes are TRBV6-1 and TRBJ1-2; D call uncertain. The CDR3 is 13 amino acids. Germline CDR1 MNHNS, CDR2 SASEGT. The germline V and J ends were trimmed by 8 bases and 3 bases, with 13 bases remaining between them.

This clonotype was observed many times. This chain links TRBV3-1 with TRBJ1-1; possible D gene TRBD1, 5 bases. CDR1 is LGHDT and CDR2 is YNNKEL in the germline V gene (reference sequence). The CDR3 runs 14 residues. Trimming took off 7 bases at V and 1 base at J, with 13 bases between the two ends. The CDR3 is CASTFTGQNTEAFF. DNA of the CDR3: TGTGCCAGCACCTTCACAGGACAGAACACTGAAGCTTTCTTT.